This record concerns one T cell receptor beta chain sequence. V shed 6 bases, J shed 4 bases, and the junction held 10 bases outside the gene matches. The CDR3 loop spans 16 amino acids. The data originate from a study of blood T cell repertoires in COVID-19. Study background: Samples representing acute and convalescent COVID-19 were sourced from the United States, Italy and Spain. Sample material is recorded as cDNA or gDNA derived from T cells, B-cell-depleted T cells, or PBMCs.

Per the original methods: From reference gene primer amplification, estimates of nucleated cell counts were derived. Assay used: immunoSEQ multiplex PCR; TCRdb lists only in-frame clones, some missing. V, J and clone size were drawn from that table, and D and trimming were deduced from the DNA. The repertoire holds roughly 260,000 clones, 70% to 85% seen once, with roughly 4% in the top ten. Sequencing was performed on peripheral blood. The TCR comes from a woman aged 40 to 55 with active or convalescent COVID-19. This chain links TRBV23-1 with TRBJ1-5, with 9 nucleotides matching TRBD1. TRBV23-1 has ORF status, its function being uncertain. The CDR3 nucleotides read TGCGCCAGCAGACGTACCGGACAGGGGCGGAATCAGCCCCAGCATTTT. It yields the protein CASRRTGQGRNQPQHF.